This T cell receptor beta chain was obtained from a study of control samples from healthy donors and cancer patients (dated by TCRdb to the early 2020s). Library preparation employed the immunoSEQ multiplex PCR assay. The source is immuneACCESS, and TCRdb retained only in-frame sequences with V and J called. Part of the clones is not carried over; for the studies checked, unresolved V genes explain less than half of this, and the remainder is unexplained. This sample is represented by 170,000 or so clones; just under 95% of them were singletons. The ten largest make up roughly 1.6% of the sample. Details on this clone: Its antigen remains undetermined. No base quality values were provided; no much bigger clone lies one nucleotide off.

V is cut by 4 bases and J by 5 bases, and the space between the germline ends is 18 bases. From the cysteine up to the phenylalanine, the CDR3 has a length of 15 residues. Only the CDR3 part of the read is kept: 45 bases, read in frame from the first base. For CDR1 and CDR2, the germline V gene lists SGHVS and FNYEAQ. The chain employs TRBV7-6 and TRBJ2-7; the D gene is possibly TRBD1 or TRBD2, with 6 bases matching each. This TCR was sampled from a young man in good health. The source material was blood. The DNA reads TGTGCCAGCAGCTCAGATAAGGGGGGATCCCACGAGCAGTACTTC. Translated, this gives CASSSDKGGSHEQYF. With the portions outside the CDR3 filled from the reference TRBV7-6 and TRBJ2-7 genes, the complete variable region becomes GAGVSQSPRYKVTKRGQDVALRCDPISGHVSLYWYRQALGQGPEFLTYFNYEAQQDKSGLPNDRFSAERPEGSISTLTIQRTEQRDSAMYRCASSSDKGGSHEQYFGPGTRLTVT.